Shown below are 23 T cell receptor beta chains from a single sample sequenced in a study of T-cell reconstitution after alpha-beta-depleted transplantation in children. Unique molecular identifiers tagged the TCRbeta library. TCRdb itself ran the PCR reads through MiXCR, one entry per CDR3 protein. The profile shows tens of thousands of distinct CDR3 sequences, around a sixth of them singletons. The specimen comprised PBMCs, mostly from graft donor cells, sampled 360 days after TCRalphabeta/CD19-depleted stem cell transplant. The receptors come from a male patient between 2 and 10 years old who had a stem cell transplant for acute lymphoblastic leukemia, so the T cells may come from the graft donor.

The rearrangement uses TRBV20-1 and TRBJ2-1; TRBD1 matches at 11 bases. Trimming cost V 3 bases and J 7 bases; bases outside gene matches: 5. Germline loops: CDR1 DFQATT, CDR2 SNEGSKA (reference sequence). The CDR3 totals 14 residues. The CDR3 loop reads CSARDRGLWNEQFF. The DNA for the CDR3 is TGCAGTGCTAGGGACAGGGGGCTCTGGAATGAGCAGTTCTTC.

The CDR3 DNA follows: TGTGCCAGCAGCTCCTCGATACACCGCTCTGGGGCCAACGTCCTGACTTTC. Translation: CASSSSIHRSGANVLTF. The J gene is TRBJ2-6, the V gene TRBV11-3; the D is unclear. Germline V gene lookup returns CDR1 SGHNT and CDR2 YENEEA. V shed 4 bases and J shed 0 bases, with 13 bases lying between them. There are 17 residues in the CDR3.

This clonotype was detected ten times or more. CDR3 nucleotides: TGCGCCAGCAGCCAAGGTGTGGGGTTGGGAACTAGCGGGACCCAAGAGACCCAGTACTTC. Translated: CASSQGVGLGTSGTQETQYF. The J gene is TRBJ2-5, the V gene TRBV4-1; 10 bases line up with TRBD2. The CDR3 has 20 residues. The trim removed 1 base at V and 1 base at J, leaving 15 bases unmatched. Germline CDR1 reads MGHRA; CDR2 reads YSYEKL.

The V call is TRBV28, the J call TRBJ2-7, with 12 bases lining up with TRBD2. J gave up 3 bases and V 5 bases, and 14 bases lay outside the gene matches. Germline V gene data show CDR1 as MDHEN and CDR2 as SYDVKM. CDR3 length: 18 amino acids. The CDR3 DNA follows: TGTGCCAGCAGTAAGTCGGGACTAGCGGGCCGTCAACTCTACGAGCAGTACTTC. Amino acids: CASSKSGLAGRQLYEQYF.

The V and J genes are TRBV20-1 and TRBJ2-5, with 10 bases fitting TRBD2. Germline V CDR1 and CDR2: DFQATT, SNEGSKA (reference sequence). With 3 bases clipped from V and 2 bases from J, the junction kept 6 bases outside the gene matches. This CDR3 contains 15 residues. This chain's CDR3 is CSARAGTSVQETQYF. Written as DNA, the CDR3 is TGCAGTGCTAGGGCCGGGACTAGCGTACAAGAGACCCAGTACTTC.

This rearrangement joins TRBV11-2 to TRBJ2-7; the D gene is possibly TRBD2 (5 bases). V dropped 5 bases and J dropped 2 bases, with 19 bases sitting between them. This CDR3 is 16 amino acids long. Per the germline V gene, CDR1 is SGHAT and CDR2 is FQNNGV. The chain's CDR3 is CASSPILGSIPYEQYF. DNA for the CDR3: TGTGCCAGCAGCCCAATACTAGGGAGCATCCCCTACGAGCAGTACTTC.

This clonotype showed up many times. This chain joins TRBV7-9 and TRBJ1-4; tentative D call: TRBD1 (6 bases). The CDR3 runs 15 residues. The V end lost 5 bases, the J end lost 1 base, and 11 bases lay between the germline ends. Germline CDR1 reads SEHNR; CDR2 reads FQNEAQ (reference sequence). CDR3 sequence: CASSPDSGTNEKLFF. DNA of the CDR3: TGTGCCAGCAGCCCGGACAGTGGAACTAATGAAAAACTGTTTTTT.

The chain couples TRBV5-1 to TRBJ1-1; D may be TRBD1 (5 bases). In germline, CDR1 is SGHRS, CDR2 YFSETQ. The ends were cut back, 0 bases at V and 2 bases at J, with 8 bases in the middle. The CDR3 runs to 14 residues. The CDR3 DNA reads as TGCGCCAGCAGCTTGGGGGACCTTAACACTGAAGCTTTCTTT. Translation gives CASSLGDLNTEAFF.

This clonotype appeared a few times. The V call is TRBV10-3, the J call TRBJ2-1; TRBD2 agrees at 10 bases. There are 16 residues in the CDR3. Germline CDR1 and CDR2: ENHRY and SYGVKD. Losses at the gene ends were 6 bases for V and 7 bases for J; bases not matched to a gene: 12. For the CDR3, the DNA is TGTGCCATCAGCTCCTTGGAACTAGCGGGACTAAATGAGCAGTTCTTC. Translation: CAISSLELAGLNEQFF.

J is TRBJ2-3 and V is TRBV29-1, with TRBD2 matching 11 bases. Trimming removed 7 bases from V and 0 bases from J; junction bases left unmatched: 3. Looked up from germline, CDR1 is SQVTM and CDR2 is ANQGSEA. The CDR3 consists of 14 residues. The CDR3 region is CSGRTSGSTDTQYF. CDR3 sequence (DNA): TGCAGCGGAAGGACTAGCGGGAGCACAGATACGCAGTATTTT.

The V and J genes are TRBV5-1 and TRBJ1-1, with D unresolved. Germline CDR1 reads SGHRS; CDR2 reads YFSETQ. Trimming removed 0 bases from V and 3 bases from J, with 6 bases in between. The CDR3 has 13 amino acids. The DNA for the CDR3 is TGCGCCAGCAGCTTGGTGTCGTACACTGAAGCTTTCTTT. Amino acid sequence: CASSLVSYTEAFF. The full variable domain, with the rest looked up from reference TRBV5-1 and TRBJ1-1, is KAGVTQTPRYLIKTRGQQVTLSCSPISGHRSVSWYQQTPGQGLQFLFEYFSETQRNKGNFPGRFSGRQFSNSRSEMNVSTLELGDSALYLCASSLVSYTEAFFGQGTRLTVV.

This clonotype has ten or more counts. The V call is TRBV6-5, the J call TRBJ2-1; TRBD2 agrees at 14 bases. The J segment lost 10 bases and the V segment lost 6 bases, leaving 5 bases of the junction unmatched. CDR1 and CDR2 (germline): MNHEY, SVGAGI. This CDR3 region has 14 residues. The CDR3 DNA is TGTGCCAGCAGCAGGACTAGCGGGAGGTACGAGCAGTTCTTC. Protein sequence: CASSRTSGRYEQFF.

The V call is TRBV6-1, the J call TRBJ2-3; D is perhaps TRBD1 or TRBD2 (5 bases each). There are 13 residues in the CDR3. The ends were cut back, 6 bases at V and 0 bases at J, with 7 bases in the middle. Germline V gene data show CDR1 as MNHNS and CDR2 as SASEGT. CDR3 nucleotide sequence: TGTGCCAGCAGACGGGACAGCACAGATACGCAGTATTTT. Translation: CASRRDSTDTQYF.

This clonotype was seen only a few times. V and J are TRBV6-5 and TRBJ2-7, with a weak D call TRBD1 (6 bases). CDR3 length: 14 residues. The germline V gene has CDR1 MNHEY and CDR2 SVGAGI. The V and J ends lost 2 bases and 3 bases respectively, with 11 bases between them. CDR3 DNA: TGTGCCAGCAGTTACGTACAGGGCAACTACGAGCAGTACTTC. This sequence encodes CASSYVQGNYEQYF.

The chain recombines TRBV12-3 or TRBV12-4 with TRBJ2-1; maybe TRBD2 (6 bases). This CDR3 region has 15 residues. V shed 7 bases and J shed 4 bases, with 17 bases lying between them. The CDR3 here is CASTPGGGIYNEQFF. The CDR3 coding sequence is TGTGCCAGCACCCCCGGAGGCGGGATTTACAATGAGCAGTTCTTC.

This clonotype has a handful of counts. This chain uses TRBV4-1 with TRBJ2-1; 9 positions match TRBD1. CDR3 length equals 18 residues. V was clipped by 2 bases and J by 5 bases; unmatched bases: 13. Germline V CDR1 and CDR2: MGHRA, YSYEKL. The CDR3 reads CASSQPLGRDRDDNEQFF. The CDR3 region has the DNA TGCGCCAGCAGCCAACCCCTCGGTCGGGACAGGGACGACAATGAGCAGTTCTTC.

This clonotype was seen a few times. This chain links TRBV10-3 with TRBJ1-1, with D uncertain. The CDR3 contains 13 residues. V gave up 6 bases and J gave up 8 bases, with 16 bases separating them. Germline CDR1 ENHRY, CDR2 SYGVKD. CDR3 amino acids: CAIRRVYETEAFF. The CDR3 nucleotides read TGTGCCATCAGGAGGGTCTATGAGACAGAAGCTTTCTTT.

The chain couples TRBV12-3 or TRBV12-4 to TRBJ2-3; 9 bases are a match to TRBD2. Trimming cost V 6 bases and J 3 bases; bases outside gene matches: 7. The CDR3 contains 15 residues. CDR3 DNA sequence: TGTGCCAGCAGGGGAGGACTAGCGAGGACAGATACGCAGTATTTT. Amino acid sequence: CASRGGLARTDTQYF.

The V and J genes are TRBV7-9 and TRBJ1-1; D is possibly TRBD1 (5 bases). The CDR3 sequence is 12 residues long. Germline V gene sequence: CDR1 SEHNR, CDR2 FQNEAQ (reference sequence). V lost 4 bases and J 4 bases, leaving 7 bases between the germline ends. CDR3 in DNA: TGTGCCAGCAGCTGGGGGGTCACTGAAGCTTTCTTT. It encodes CASSWGVTEAFF.

This clonotype appeared a few times. The rearrangement links TRBV5-1 to TRBJ1-1; 8 bases map to TRBD1. The trim removed 4 bases at V and 6 bases at J, leaving 8 bases unmatched. The CDR3 is made up of 14 amino acids. Germline loops: CDR1 SGHRS, CDR2 YFSETQ. The CDR3 region has the DNA TGCGCCAGCAGCACGCCTCAGGGGGCCTCTGAAGCTTTCTTT. The encoded protein is CASSTPQGASEAFF.

Of note for this clonotype: A clone one base away is much larger, so this may be a read error. V usage is TRBV5-1 and J usage is TRBJ2-1; no reliable D call. CDR1 is SGHRS and CDR2 is YFSETQ in the germline V gene. CDR3 length: 14 amino acids. V was trimmed by 0 bases and J by 6 bases, leaving 10 bases between them. CDR3 bases: TGCGCCAGCAGCTTGGTACAAGCAGGCAATGAGCAGTTCTTC. Translation gives CASSLVQAGNEQFF.

V usage is TRBV24-1 and J usage is TRBJ2-7; 8 bases line up with TRBD2. Germline V gene sequence: CDR1 KGHDR, CDR2 SFDVKD. Trimming at V came to 5 bases and at J to 0 bases, leaving 5 bases not matched to a gene. This CDR3 comprises 15 residues. CDR3 in amino acids: CATSAAGGASYEQYF. The CDR3 coding sequence is TGTGCCACCAGTGCGGCGGGAGGAGCCTCCTACGAGCAGTACTTC.

The chain recombines TRBV4-2 with TRBJ2-1, with D possibly called TRBD1 or TRBD2 (5 bases each). V lost 1 base, J lost 0 bases, and 13 bases lay in between. The CDR3 has 17 amino acids. From germline, CDR1 is LGHNA and CDR2 YNFKEQ. CDR3 nucleotide sequence: TGTGCCAGCAGCCAAGGGCCAGGGAGTTCCTCCTACAATGAGCAGTTCTTC. It yields the protein CASSQGPGSSSYNEQFF.